The sequence of this T cell receptor beta chain was determined in a study of blood T cell repertoires in COVID-19. Study summary: Sample material is recorded as cDNA or gDNA derived from T cells, B-cell-depleted T cells, or PBMCs.

V lost 5 bases to trimming and J lost 0 bases; unmatched junction nucleotides: 6. Germline V gene lookup returns CDR1 SEHNR and CDR2 FQNEAQ (reference sequence). The CDR3 length is 16 residues. Methods used by the authors: Cell counts per sample came from amplifying reference gene primers. This table comes from immunoSEQ multiplex PCR, and its TCRdb copy is limited to in-frame clones, with some not included. V and J calls and clone size are as listed in that table; D and trimming were resolved from the DNA. The sample includes about 210,000 clones, approximately 85% seen only once; the top ten take 4.5% to 6%. This clone has only one observation.

The receptor was derived from a man between 45 and 60 years old with COVID-19, enrolled during active disease. The sample consisted of peripheral blood. The chain has TRBV7-9 and TRBJ1-1; 10 nucleotides align to TRBD1. The CDR3 sequence is CASSSRDRGLNTEAFF. The CDR3 DNA reads TGTGCCAGCAGCAGCCGGGACAGGGGACTGAACACTGAAGCTTTCTTT.